This T cell receptor (beta chain) was captured in a study of T-cell reconstitution after alpha-beta-depleted transplantation in children. Unique molecular identifiers were used in preparing the TCRbeta library. TCRdb re-called the PCR reads with MiXCR, one entry per CDR3 protein. The sample has about 610,000 distinct CDR3 sequences; roughly a tenth are singletons. This CDR3 has 14 amino acids. The germline CDR1 and CDR2 sequences are SGHTA and FQGNSA. V was trimmed by 7 bases and J by 1 base, leaving 11 bases between them. This clonotype appeared a few times. The chain joins TRBV7-2 to TRBJ2-4, with D possibly matching TRBD2 (6 bases). The clonotype was recovered from a human donor who donated a stem cell graft to a child with acute myeloid leukemia. Sequenced here: PBMCs from the stem cell graft donor, sampled from the stem cell graft. The CDR3 here is CASNQGTAKNIQYF. CDR3 in DNA: TGTGCCAGCAATCAAGGGACTGCCAAAAACATTCAGTACTTC.